A single sample is the source of the 16 T cell receptor beta chains below, sequenced in a study of blood T cell repertoires in COVID-19. Here immunoSEQ multiplex PCR was the method, and the copy in TCRdb shows in-frame clones only, minus some. The repertoire has around 300,000 clones, approximately 88% of them found once; the top ten carry less than 1%. Sequenced input: peripheral blood. These receptors were taken from a woman in her thirties or forties who had recovered from COVID-19.

This chain links TRBV19 with TRBJ2-5; 12 bases are shared with TRBD2. CDR3 length: 16 residues. With V trimmed by 3 bases and J by 1 base, 3 bases remained unmatched. Germline lookup yields CDR1 LNHDA and CDR2 SQIVND (reference sequence). The DNA for the CDR3 is TGTGCCAGTAGTATGGGGACTAGCGGGCTCCAAGAGACCCAGTACTTC. It codes for CASSMGTSGLQETQYF.

DNA of the CDR3: TGTGCCAGTAGTAGGGGACAAGGACTAGCCAAAAACATTCAGTACTTC. Amino acid sequence: CASSRGQGLAKNIQYF. V is TRBV19 and J is TRBJ2-4; maybe TRBD1 (6 bases). The CDR3 totals 16 residues. V shed 4 bases and J shed 0 bases, with 13 bases lying between them. Germline CDR1 and CDR2: LNHDA and SQIVND (reference sequence).

The chain carries TRBV12-3 or TRBV12-4 and TRBJ2-7; maybe TRBD2 (5 bases). The V end lost 8 bases, the J end lost 6 bases, and 11 bases lay between the germline ends. The CDR3 sequence is 11 residues long. CDR3 loop: CASAVGGEQYF. CDR3 nucleotides: TGTGCCAGCGCCGTAGGAGGCGAGCAGTACTTC.

The rearrangement joins TRBV25-1 to TRBJ2-5; 7 bases align to TRBD2. The germline V gene encodes CDR1 MGHDK and CDR2 SYGVNS. The CDR3 totals 18 residues. The ends lost 1 base at V and 5 bases at J; junction bases unmatched: 16. DNA of the CDR3: TGTGCCAGCAGTGAATTGGGCCTCGGGGAGGGAGTTTTGGAGACCCAGTACTTC. This translates into CASSELGLGEGVLETQYF.

This chain uses TRBV5-1 with TRBJ2-6; D not resolved. Trimming shortened V by 4 bases and J by 0 bases, and 8 bases separated the two germline ends. This CDR3 contains 15 residues. The V gene's germline CDR1 is SGHRS and CDR2 YFSETQ. The CDR3 coding sequence is TGCGCCAGCAGCCACCCCGGCTCTGGGGCCAACGTCCTGACTTTC. The encoded protein is CASSHPGSGANVLTF.

The chain recombines TRBV10-3 with TRBJ2-1; TRBD2 agrees at 11 bases. Germline trimming cut 10 bases from V and 0 bases from J; bases unmatched to any gene: 8. In germline, CDR1 is ENHRY, CDR2 SYGVKD. The CDR3 consists of 16 residues. CDR3 in DNA: TGTGCCACAAGTAGCACTAGCGGGAGCTCCTACAATGAGCAGTTCTTC. Its translation is CATSSTSGSSYNEQFF.

The gene calls are TRBV6-8 and TRBJ2-5, with D maybe TRBD2 (5 bases). Germline V CDR1 and CDR2: MNHGY, SAAAGT. V was clipped by 5 bases and J by 5 bases, with 18 bases between them. The CDR3 runs to 15 residues. DNA for the CDR3: TGTGCCAGCAGTCCCTGGACTGCGACTCCCGAGACCCAGTACTTC. It codes for CASSPWTATPETQYF.

The chain has TRBV9 and TRBJ1-4; maybe TRBD1 (6 bases). Between the trimmed V and J ends, which lost 4 bases and 10 bases, there was a span of 14 bases. Germline CDR1 SGDLS, CDR2 YYNGEE. The length of the CDR3 is 13 residues. DNA for the CDR3: TGTGCCAGCAGCAACTCAGGGGCAGGAAAACTGTTTTTT. Translated, it gives CASSNSGAGKLFF.

The chain couples TRBV19 to TRBJ2-1; D may be TRBD2 (5 bases). The germline V gene encodes CDR1 LNHDA and CDR2 SQIVND (reference sequence). V lost 10 bases and J 4 bases, leaving 20 bases between the germline ends. This CDR3 region has 15 residues. CDR3 loop: CATTRTHQDYNEQFF. Written as DNA, the CDR3 is TGTGCCACTACGCGGACTCACCAGGATTACAATGAGCAGTTCTTC.

This clone showed up just once. The chain combines TRBV27 with TRBJ2-1; D is possibly TRBD2 (5 bases). The CDR3 totals 16 residues. Looked up from germline, CDR1 is MNHEY and CDR2 is SMNVEV (reference sequence). V was shortened by 5 bases and J by 2 bases, with 16 bases between the two germline ends. CDR3 sequence (DNA): TGTGCCAGCAGTCCCAATGTGGTCGGGACCTACAATGAGCAGTTCTTC. This encodes CASSPNVVGTYNEQFF.

The table lists this clone with a count of one. This chain joins TRBV19 and TRBJ1-2; possibly TRBD1 for D (5 bases). CDR3 size: 16 residues. Germline V gene sequence: CDR1 LNHDA, CDR2 SQIVND (reference sequence). The V gene lost 2 bases and the J gene lost 3 bases, with 16 bases spanning the gap. This CDR3 reads CASSITGTWGDYGYTF. CDR3 in DNA: TGTGCCAGTAGTATAACCGGGACCTGGGGGGACTATGGCTACACCTTC.

V gene TRBV18 combines with J gene TRBJ2-3; D gene uncertain. Germline V lookup: CDR1 KGHSH, CDR2 LQKENI. The length of the CDR3 is 15 residues. The ends were cut back, 6 bases at V and 0 bases at J, with 13 bases in the middle. In DNA form, the CDR3 reads TGTGCCAGCTCGCCCTCAACCGGGAGCACAGATACGCAGTATTTT. Encoded protein: CASSPSTGSTDTQYF.

This chain joins TRBV11-2 and TRBJ2-7; 7 bases fit TRBD1. Per germline, CDR1 SGHAT and CDR2 FQNNGV. V dropped 0 bases and J dropped 5; count of bases not matched to a gene: 10. The CDR3 has 16 residues. The CDR3, as DNA: TGTGCCAGCAGCTTAGATGACTACAGGGGCTACAACGAGCAGTACTTC. Its translation: CASSLDDYRGYNEQYF.

This clone was seen only once. The genes are TRBV4-1 and TRBJ1-5; TRBD1 matches at 8 bases. The V and J ends lost 0 bases and 3 bases, in that order; junction bases with no gene match: 4. CDR1 and CDR2 from the germline V gene are MGHRA and YSYEKL. There are 16 residues in the CDR3. CDR3 coding DNA: TGCGCCAGCAGCCAAGATCCAGGGGGCTCCAATCAGCCCCAGCATTTT. Its translation: CASSQDPGGSNQPQHF.

This clone was detected once. One junction end does not reproduce the germline sequence, and a read error may be involved. This chain joins TRBV5-4 and TRBJ2-1; D possibly uses TRBD1 or TRBD2 (5 bases each). The CDR3 contains 15 residues. CDR1 is SGHNT, CDR2 YYREEE, per germline (reference sequence). The CDR3 region is CASSLDTRWSDEQFF. The DNA for the CDR3 is TGTGCCAGCAGTTTGGACACTAGGTGGAGTGATGAGCAGTTCTTC. Full variable domain (missing parts from reference TRBV5-4 and TRBJ2-1): ETGVTQSPTHLIKTRGQQVTLRCSSQSGHNTVSWYQQALGQGPQFIFQYYREEENGRGNFPPRFSGLQFPNYSSELNVNALELDDSALYLCASSLDTRWSDEQFFGPGTRLTVL.

The chain is built from TRBV20-1 and TRBJ2-3; TRBD1 matches 10 bases. CDR1 DFQATT and CDR2 SNEGSKA come from the germline V gene (reference sequence). CDR3 length: 15 amino acids. The V and J ends lost 3 bases and 5 bases, in that order; junction bases with no gene match: 8. The CDR3 spells CSASVRQGAEDTQYF. The CDR3 nucleotides read TGCAGTGCTAGTGTCAGACAGGGGGCTGAAGATACGCAGTATTTT.